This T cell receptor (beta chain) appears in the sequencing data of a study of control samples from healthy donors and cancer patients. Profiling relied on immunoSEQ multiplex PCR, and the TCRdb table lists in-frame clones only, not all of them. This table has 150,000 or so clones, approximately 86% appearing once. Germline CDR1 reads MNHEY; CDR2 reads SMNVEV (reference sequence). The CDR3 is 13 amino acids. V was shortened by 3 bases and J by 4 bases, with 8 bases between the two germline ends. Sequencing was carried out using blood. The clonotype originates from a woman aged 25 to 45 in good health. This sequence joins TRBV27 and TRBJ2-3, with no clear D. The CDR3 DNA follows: TGTGCCAGCAGTTTGAGCTCGGCAGATACGCAGTATTTT. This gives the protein CASSLSSADTQYF.